This TCR beta chain came from a study of neoadjuvant anti-PD-1 for oral cavity cancer. Time point reported: after neoadjuvant nivolumab, at surgical resection. Study-wide results and caveats: TCR analyses covered only a few patients per response group. Higher pretreatment Treg/Th17 ratios tracked higher pretreatment blood clonality.

This clone was detected once. Its antigen is currently unknown. V lost 0 bases to trimming and J lost 7 bases, with 11 bases between them. The CDR3 spans 14 residues. Germline assignment: CDR1 SGHRS and CDR2 YFSETQ. TCRdb's table, derived via immunoSEQ multiplex PCR, lists solely in-frame clones and lacks some. The sample contains 9,500 to 13,000 clones, around 62% of which appear only once. Here the sequenced sample was tumor tissue, taken after nivolumab (anti-PD-1) treatment. The chain is built from TRBV5-1 and TRBJ2-1, with D uncertain. The sequence was collected from a person aged 40 to 85 with oral cavity squamous cell carcinoma. CDR3 DNA: TGCGCCAGCAGCTTGGACACTCCTTCGAATGAGCAGTTCTTC. It specifies CASSLDTPSNEQFF.